Below are 4 T cell receptor beta chains sequenced from a single sample in a study of cytomegalovirus exposure and HLA in healthy donors. Amplification used 60 Vbeta primers and 13 Jbeta primers. Generated by immunoSEQ multiplex PCR, the TCRdb table keeps only in-frame clones and is missing some. The table has about 130,000 clones, approximately 84% seen once. Sequencing used PBMCs. These receptors all stem from a woman aged 40 to 50 in good health and CMV-seronegative.

The V call is TRBV7-8, the J call TRBJ2-7; D possibly corresponds to TRBD2 (6 bases). V was clipped by 3 bases and J by 4 bases, with 13 bases between them. CDR1 is SGHVS, CDR2 FQNEAQ, per germline. The length of the CDR3 is 14 residues. The CDR3 DNA reads TGTGCCAGCAGCTTGGGGGGAGCTCAATACGAGCAGTACTTC. Translated: CASSLGGAQYEQYF. The entire variable domain, with the rest obtained from reference TRBV7-8 and TRBJ2-7, is as follows: GAGVSQSPRYKVAKRGQDVALRCDPISGHVSLFWYQQALGQGPEFLTYFQNEAQLDKSGLPSDRFFAERPEGSVSTLKIQRTQQEDSAVYLCASSLGGAQYEQYFGPGTRLTVT.

Comments on this clone: Other DNA sequences of this sample code for an identical CDR3. The chain joins TRBV2 to TRBJ1-1; D unclear. The germline V gene has CDR1 SNHLY and CDR2 FYNNEI. The V gene lost 2 bases and the J gene lost 8 bases, with 15 bases spanning the gap. The CDR3 totals 14 residues. CDR3 bases: TGTGCCAGCAGTGAAATTTTGGCCGGAGCCGAAGCTTTCTTT. Its protein product is CASSEILAGAEAFF.

The rearrangement uses TRBV11-2 and TRBJ1-1; D not resolved. Germline CDR1 reads SGHAT; CDR2 reads FQNNGV. The ends were cut back, 0 bases at V and 4 bases at J, with 15 bases in the middle. This CDR3 region has 16 residues. As DNA, the CDR3 is TGTGCCAGCAGCTTAGATCTCCAATCTGCGGGCACTGAAGCTTTCTTT. This gives the protein CASSLDLQSAGTEAFF.

This clone came up a few times. This chain joins TRBV18 and TRBJ2-3; the D gene is possibly TRBD2 (7 bases). With 2 bases removed from V and 0 bases from J, the gap between germline ends came to 12 bases. Germline CDR1 KGHSH, CDR2 LQKENI. The CDR3 is 16 amino acids. CDR3 nucleotides: TGTGCCAGCTCACCAGGGGCGGGGGCTAGCACAGATACGCAGTATTTT. Residues: CASSPGAGASTDTQYF.